The 29 T cell receptor beta chains in this list originate from one sample, sequenced in a study of Ad26.COV2.S vaccination and SARS-CoV-2 variants (dated by TCRdb to about 2021). The method was the immunoSEQ multiplex PCR assay. Entries here come from immuneACCESS through TCRdb and include only in-frame sequences with V and J called. Some clones fail to appear in such tables; in the studies checked, an unresolved V gene covers under half of the shortfall, and the cause of the remainder is unknown. This sample comprises approximately 300,000 clones, about 86% of them detected only once. The top ten clones comprise more than 1.5% of the sample. According to the study, the label for this sample's treatment or condition signals: around 19 received Ad26.COV2.S at low or high dose, single or two shots; roughly five received placebo; per-sample allocation not given. Repertoires of vaccine and placebo recipients were sequenced from samples taken on day 63 after the first injection.

The sequencing used peripheral blood, collected in a trial of Ad26.COV2.S vaccine versus placebo. All receptors come from a person between 18 and 65 years old who received the Ad26.COV2.S COVID-19 vaccine or a placebo.

This clone was seen only once. V and J are TRBV5-1 and TRBJ1-1; 9 nucleotides line up with TRBD1. V gave up 7 bases and J gave up 5 bases; unmatched junction bases: 3. CDR3 length: 12 residues. Germline V CDR1 and CDR2: SGHRS, YFSETQ. CDR3 protein: CASQTGGTEAFF. In DNA form, the CDR3 reads TGCGCCAGCCAGACAGGGGGGACTGAAGCTTTCTTT.

The chain employs TRBV5-1 and TRBJ1-1, with 8 bases lining up with TRBD1. Germline CDR1 is SGHRS and CDR2 is YFSETQ. The CDR3 is 17 amino acids. Trimming removed 4 bases from V and 0 bases from J; junction bases left unmatched: 11. The CDR3 coding sequence is TGCGCCAGCAGCGGACAGGGAAGTTCCACATTGAACACTGAAGCTTTCTTT. It yields the protein CASSGQGSSTLNTEAFF.

This clone has only a few counts. This sequence joins TRBV30 and TRBJ1-2; 8 bases line up with TRBD1. Trimming at V came to 5 bases and at J to 2 bases, leaving 4 bases not matched to a gene. The CDR3 consists of 13 residues. The germline V gene encodes CDR1 GTSNPN and CDR2 SVGIG (reference sequence). The CDR3 protein is CAWGQGGNYGYTF. The DNA for the CDR3 is TGTGCCTGGGGACAGGGAGGAAACTATGGCTACACCTTC. Variable domain in full (rest from reference TRBV30 and TRBJ1-2): SQTIHQWPATLVQPVGSPLSLECTVEGTSNPNLYWYRQAAGRGLQLLFYSVGIGQISSEVPQNLSASRPQDRQFILSSKKLLLSDSGFYLCAWGQGGNYGYTFGSGTRLTVV.

This rearrangement joins TRBV12-3 or TRBV12-4 to TRBJ1-5, with 8 positions matching TRBD1. This CDR3 region has 13 residues. Germline trimming cut 7 bases from V and 4 bases from J; bases unmatched to any gene: 3. CDR3 sequence (DNA): TGTGCCAGCACGACAGGGGCAAATCAGCCCCAGCATTTT. The encoded protein is CASTTGANQPQHF.

This chain uses TRBV7-8 with TRBJ2-1, with 10 positions matching TRBD2. With 3 bases clipped from V and 4 bases from J, the junction kept 18 bases outside the gene matches. CDR3 size: 20 residues. Germline CDR1 and CDR2: SGHVS and FQNEAQ. CDR3 nucleotides: TGTGCCAGCAGCTTGTTAGGGACTAGCGTAGGCCACTACTCATACAATGAGCAGTTCTTC. Translation gives CASSLLGTSVGHYSYNEQFF.

The rearrangement uses TRBV30 and TRBJ1-2, with D maybe TRBD1 (5 bases). Trimming took off 0 bases at V and 8 bases at J, with 22 bases between the two ends. This CDR3 is built from 16 residues. Germline V CDR1 and CDR2: GTSNPN, SVGIG (reference sequence). The CDR3 sequence is CAWSVPFMGKGQGYTF. The CDR3 DNA follows: TGTGCCTGGAGTGTACCCTTTATGGGCAAGGGGCAAGGCTACACCTTC.

As for this clone: This sample includes further DNA sequences coding for the same CDR3. This chain links TRBV5-1 with TRBJ2-5, with D possibly TRBD2 on 6 matching bases. This CDR3 is 15 amino acids long. Germline-derived CDR1 and CDR2 are SGHRS and YFSETQ. The V and J ends lost 0 bases and 3 bases respectively, with 12 bases between them. CDR3 sequence: CASSLGGGNEETQYF. CDR3 coding DNA: TGCGCCAGCAGCTTGGGTGGAGGGAATGAAGAGACCCAGTACTTC.

This clone was observed a single time. The chain carries TRBV5-1 and TRBJ2-2; D may be TRBD2 (6 bases). Germline CDR1 reads SGHRS; CDR2 reads YFSETQ. The CDR3 spans 15 residues. The V gene lost 5 bases and the J gene lost 4 bases, with 15 bases spanning the gap. The CDR3 sequence: CASRSAGQGTGELFF. The CDR3 DNA reads as TGCGCCAGCAGATCGGCGGGGCAGGGCACCGGGGAGCTGTTTTTT.

V is TRBV5-4 and J is TRBJ1-6; 9 nucleotides align to TRBD1. Germline V lookup: CDR1 SGHNT, CDR2 YYREEE (reference sequence). The V segment lost 2 bases and the J segment 7 bases; nucleotides outside the gene matches: 1. The CDR3 is 14 amino acids. The CDR3 loop is CASSFGQGNSPLHF. The CDR3 nucleotides read TGTGCCAGCAGCTTCGGACAGGGGAATTCACCCCTCCACTTT.

The chain's CDR3 is CSGLAGGSTDTQYF. The DNA for the CDR3 is TGCAGCGGACTAGCGGGGGGGAGCACAGATACGCAGTATTTT. The chain links TRBV29-1 to TRBJ2-3; 14 positions agree with TRBD2. The length of the CDR3 is 14 residues. V lost 7 bases and J lost 0; bases outside the gene matches: 0. Per the germline V gene, CDR1 is SQVTM and CDR2 is ANQGSEA.

The chain has TRBV29-1 and TRBJ2-6; weak D call: TRBD1 (5 bases). The germline V gene has CDR1 SQVTM and CDR2 ANQGSEA. V dropped 5 bases and J dropped 0 bases, with 8 bases sitting between them. This CDR3 comprises 14 residues. DNA of the CDR3: TGCAGCGTTAGCAGGGACTCTGGGGCCAACGTCCTGACTTTC. Translation gives CSVSRDSGANVLTF.

This sequence joins TRBV5-1 and TRBJ2-5; no clear D gene. The CDR3 has 13 residues. Germline-derived CDR1 and CDR2 are SGHRS and YFSETQ. V dropped 0 bases and J dropped 5 bases, with 8 bases sitting between them. CDR3 coding DNA: TGCGCCAGCAGCTTGGAACAGTTGGAGACCCAGTACTTC. Residues: CASSLEQLETQYF. Full variable domain (rest looked up from reference TRBV5-1 and TRBJ2-5): KAGVTQTPRYLIKTRGQQVTLSCSPISGHRSVSWYQQTPGQGLQFLFEYFSETQRNKGNFPGRFSGRQFSNSRSEMNVSTLELGDSALYLCASSLEQLETQYFGPGTRLLVL.

CDR3 coding DNA: TGCGCCAGCAGCTGGATATTGAACACTGAAGCTTTCTTT. Translating it yields CASSWILNTEAFF. The rearrangement joins TRBV5-1 to TRBJ1-1; no reliable D call. This CDR3 is built from 13 residues. CDR1 is SGHRS, CDR2 YFSETQ, per germline. Trimming left V 3 bases short and J 0 bases short, with 6 bases between.

V is TRBV6-5 and J is TRBJ1-2, with 7 bases fitting TRBD1. The CDR3 length is 13 residues. Trimming removed 6 bases from V and 5 bases from J; junction bases left unmatched: 6. Germline CDR1 is MNHEY and CDR2 is SVGAGI. The CDR3 is CASSGGTVYGYTF. The CDR3 coding sequence is TGTGCCAGCAGCGGCGGGACAGTATATGGCTACACCTTC.

The gene calls are TRBV19 and TRBJ2-2; D may match TRBD1 or TRBD2 (6 bases each). The V gene lost 3 bases and the J gene lost 5 bases, with 13 bases spanning the gap. The CDR3 contains 15 residues. Germline CDR1 is LNHDA and CDR2 is SQIVND (reference sequence). The CDR3 region has the DNA TGTGCCAGTAGTATTCGGGGGCGCGTGACCGGGGAGCTGTTTTTT. It codes for CASSIRGRVTGELFF.

This chain connects TRBV6-6 to TRBJ1-1, with 9 bases matching TRBD1. The germline CDR1 and CDR2 sequences are MNHNY and SVGAGI (reference sequence). V lost 8 bases and J lost 3; bases outside the gene matches: 4. CDR3 length: 13 amino acids. The CDR3 sequence: CASRTGGYTEAFF. CDR3 DNA sequence: TGTGCCAGCCGTACAGGGGGCTACACTGAAGCTTTCTTT.

This chain connects TRBV2 to TRBJ1-6, with 7 nucleotides matching TRBD1. With V trimmed by 4 bases and J by 5 bases, 2 bases remained unmatched. From germline, CDR1 is SNHLY and CDR2 FYNNEI. This CDR3 is 14 amino acids long. The CDR3 DNA reads TGTGCCAGCAGTGGACAGGGAGATAATTCACCCCTCCACTTT. This translates into CASSGQGDNSPLHF.

This chain uses TRBV4-2 with TRBJ1-5; tentatively, D is TRBD1 (5 bases). With 0 bases removed from V and 3 bases from J, the gap between germline ends came to 12 bases. The germline gives CDR1 LGHNA, CDR2 YNFKEQ. CDR3 length: 16 residues. This chain's CDR3 is CASSQDLAGTNQPQHF. CDR3 nucleotide sequence: TGTGCCAGCAGCCAAGATTTAGCAGGGACCAATCAGCCCCAGCATTTT.

The rearrangement links TRBV3-1 (or the pseudogene TRBV3-2) to TRBJ1-3; D uncertain. V lost 4 bases, J lost 3 bases, and 4 bases lay in between. Germline V gene data show CDR1 as LGHDT and CDR2 as YNNKEL (reference sequence). This CDR3 is 12 amino acids long. In DNA form, the CDR3 reads TGTGCCAGCAGCCCGTTTGGAAACACCATATATTTT. Its translation: CASSPFGNTIYF.

The J gene is TRBJ2-1, the V gene TRBV18, with no clear D. V was shortened by 0 bases and J by 4 bases, with 7 bases between the two germline ends. Germline V gives CDR1 KGHSH, CDR2 LQKENI. This CDR3 region has 14 residues. The chain's CDR3 is CASSPPSGYNEQFF. The CDR3 region has the DNA TGTGCCAGCTCACCACCGTCTGGTTACAATGAGCAGTTCTTC.

The CDR3 loop is CASSRGTGKGNEQFF. In DNA form, the CDR3 reads TGCGCCAGCAGCCGCGGGACAGGGAAGGGGAATGAGCAGTTCTTC. The gene calls are TRBV5-1 and TRBJ2-1; 9 nucleotides align to TRBD1. This CDR3 is built from 15 residues. The trim removed 4 bases at V and 7 bases at J, leaving 9 bases unmatched. Germline CDR1 SGHRS, CDR2 YFSETQ.

The chain links TRBV11-2 to TRBJ1-2; D not certain. The CDR3 has 11 residues. Trimming shortened V by 1 base and J by 7 bases, and 4 bases separated the two germline ends. In germline, CDR1 is SGHAT, CDR2 FQNNGV. The CDR3 region is CASSLGGGYTF. The CDR3 DNA is TGTGCCAGCAGCTTAGGGGGTGGCTACACCTTC.

The CDR3 DNA is TGTGCCACCAGCAGAGATCTGGCAGGGTCCTATGGCTACACCTTC. This sequence encodes CATSRDLAGSYGYTF. V usage is TRBV15 and J usage is TRBJ1-2; weak D call: TRBD1 (5 bases). Germline V gene data show CDR1 as LNHNV and CDR2 as YYDKDF (reference sequence). Trimming pared 0 bases from V and 4 bases from J, leaving 12 bases between. This CDR3 spans 15 amino acids.

The chain recombines TRBV2 with TRBJ2-4, with D hard to call. The germline CDR1 and CDR2 sequences are SNHLY and FYNNEI. The CDR3 length is 16 residues. The V gene lost 4 bases and the J gene lost 7 bases, with 20 bases spanning the gap. The CDR3 reads CASSGRSQRRWNIQYF. CDR3 DNA sequence: TGTGCCAGCAGTGGCCGCAGCCAGAGGCGGTGGAACATTCAGTACTTC.

V gene TRBV18 combines with J gene TRBJ2-1; D gene unclear. Trimming cost V 3 bases and J 2 bases, with 17 bases left between them. Germline CDR1 is KGHSH and CDR2 is LQKENI. This CDR3 contains 17 residues. CDR3 residues: CASSPPPGRRPYNEQFF. CDR3 in DNA: TGTGCCAGCTCACCCCCCCCCGGGCGGCGGCCCTACAATGAGCAGTTCTTC.

This clone showed up just once. This chain links TRBV11-2 with TRBJ2-2, with TRBD2 identical over 7 bases. CDR3 length: 15 residues. Trimming cost V 5 bases and J 4 bases; bases outside gene matches: 7. Per the germline V gene, CDR1 is SGHAT and CDR2 is FQNNGV. Here the CDR3 reads CASSRLIAGTGELFF. In DNA, the CDR3 is TGTGCCAGCAGCCGACTTATAGCGGGCACCGGGGAGCTGTTTTTT.

This chain links TRBV9 with TRBJ2-5; D call uncertain. Germline CDR1 and CDR2: SGDLS and YYNGEE. V gave up 0 bases and J gave up 5 bases, with 8 bases separating them. This CDR3 has 13 residues. This CDR3 reads CASSVVVGETQYF. CDR3 sequence (DNA): TGTGCCAGCAGCGTAGTGGTCGGCGAGACCCAGTACTTC.

The chain is built from TRBV19 and TRBJ2-1; D gene uncertain. The CDR3 runs to 13 residues. With 1 base removed from V and 12 bases from J, the gap between germline ends came to 13 bases. Germline V gives CDR1 LNHDA, CDR2 SQIVND (reference sequence). CDR3 nucleotide sequence: TGTGCCAGTAGTATAGGCTCGGTGGCAGGGCAGTTCTTC. It encodes CASSIGSVAGQFF.

V gene TRBV10-1 combines with J gene TRBJ1-1; TRBD1 matches at 9 bases. From germline, CDR1 is WNHNN and CDR2 SYGVQD (reference sequence). With 3 bases clipped from V and 5 bases from J, the junction kept 4 bases outside the gene matches. The CDR3 sequence is 14 residues long. CDR3 sequence: CASSDGQGWTEAFF. DNA of the CDR3: TGCGCCAGCAGTGACGGACAGGGGTGGACTGAAGCTTTCTTT.